These 21 T cell receptor beta chains came from one sample sequenced in a study of breast tumors, draining lymph nodes, adjacent tissues. Samples came from axillary lymph nodes draining the breast cancer. TCRdb re-derived calls from the multiplex PCR reads in MiXCR, one entry per CDR3 protein. The table includes about 110,000 distinct CDR3 sequences, 30% detected once. Sequencing was carried out using axillary lymph node tissue. These receptors were collected from a female donor with breast cancer. Some clones in this sample may be carry-over from other donors' samples.

A remark on this clonotype: At one boundary the junction diverges from the germline segment, which might be a read error. This chain joins TRBV19 and TRBJ1-5; a possible D gene is TRBD1 (5 bases). CDR3 length equals 17 residues. The V gene's germline CDR1 is LNHDA and CDR2 SQIVND (reference sequence). The CDR3 DNA follows: TGTGCCAGTAGTATATCGAAAACAGGTTATAGCAATCAGCCCCAGCCTTTT. Residues: CASSISKTGYSNQPQPF.

The chain links TRBV5-5 to TRBJ1-1, with TRBD1 as a possible D gene (5 bases). Germline loops: CDR1 SGHKS, CDR2 YYEKEE (reference sequence). Trimming took 2 bases from V and 2 from J, leaving 13 bases between them. CDR3 size: 15 residues. For the CDR3, the DNA is TGTGCCAGCAGCTTCACGTGGGGCTTAAACACTGAAGCTTTCTTT. Encoded protein: CASSFTWGLNTEAFF. The full variable domain, with the rest looked up from reference TRBV5-5 and TRBJ1-1, is DAGVTQSPTHLIKTRGQQVTLRCSPISGHKSVSWYQQVLGQGPQFIFQYYEKEERGRGNFPDRFSARQFPNYSSELNVNALLLGDSALYLCASSFTWGLNTEAFFGQGTRLTVV.

About this clonotype itself: A much larger clone differs by one base, so this may be a read error. The genes are TRBV20-1 and TRBJ2-6, with D perhaps TRBD1 (6 bases). In germline, CDR1 is DFQATT, CDR2 SNEGSKA (reference sequence). The CDR3 contains 16 residues. The CDR3 sequence: CSARDTRFSAANVLTF. CDR3 nucleotides: TGCAGTGCCCGGGACACACGATTCTCTGCGGCCAACGTCCTGACTTTC.

This chain connects TRBV11-2 to TRBJ2-7; 10 bases agree with TRBD1. CDR1 and CDR2 (germline): SGHAT, FQNNGV. The CDR3 is made up of 17 amino acids. J lost 0 bases, V lost 5 bases, and 10 bases had no gene match. The CDR3 nucleotides are TGTGCCAGCAGCCCCTTTCGCGGACAGGGGGTCTCCTACGAGCAGTACTTC. It specifies CASSPFRGQGVSYEQYF.

The chain couples TRBV5-1 to TRBJ1-1; TRBD1 matches at 7 bases. CDR3 size: 14 residues. The junction had 10 bases not matched to a gene; V was cut back by 5 bases and J by 6 bases. The V gene's germline CDR1 is SGHRS and CDR2 YFSETQ. In DNA, the CDR3 is TGCGCCAGCAGTTTAGGGGGCGGGAGCGCTGAAGCTTTCTTT. Translation gives CASSLGGGSAEAFF.

The V gene is TRBV15, the J gene TRBJ2-3; 9 bases match TRBD1. The CDR3 sequence is 15 residues long. J was trimmed by 2 bases and V by 8 bases; bases with no gene match: 8. The germline V gene has CDR1 LNHNV and CDR2 YYDKDF (reference sequence). CDR3 region: CATQQDRGTTDTQYF. The DNA for the CDR3 is TGTGCCACCCAGCAGGACAGGGGAACCACAGATACGCAGTATTTT. Supplemented by reference TRBV15 and TRBJ2-3, the full variable domain reads DAMVIQNPRYQVTQFGKPVTLSCSQTLNHNVMYWYQQKSSQAPKLLFHYYDKDFNNEADTPDNFQSRRPNTSFCFLDIRSPGLGDTAMYLCATQQDRGTTDTQYFGPGTRLTVL.

This clonotype was found many times. The genes are TRBV12-3 or TRBV12-4 and TRBJ2-7; TRBD2 agrees at 8 bases. This CDR3 spans 14 amino acids. With V trimmed by 0 bases and J by 5 bases, 3 bases remained unmatched. CDR3 protein: CASSLAGRADEQYF. Here the CDR3 DNA reads TGTGCCAGCAGTTTAGCCGGGAGGGCCGACGAGCAGTACTTC.

This clonotype was seen at least ten times. DNA for the CDR3: TGTGCCAGCAGCCGACAGGACCCCTACGAGCAGTACTTC. This encodes CASSRQDPYEQYF. V is TRBV12-3 or TRBV12-4 and J is TRBJ2-7, with D tentatively TRBD1 (6 bases). The CDR3 covers 13 residues. V dropped 6 bases and J dropped 2 bases, with 11 bases sitting between them.

This rearrangement joins TRBV6-2 or TRBV6-3 to TRBJ1-5; D uncertain. The CDR3 consists of 13 residues. V was cut by 5 bases and J by 3 bases, with 8 bases left in between. CDR1 is MNHEY, CDR2 SVGEGT, per germline. In DNA form, the CDR3 reads TGTGCCAGCAGTCCCCGGGCCAATCAGCCCCAGCATTTT. This sequence encodes CASSPRANQPQHF.

Many counts were recorded for this clonotype. V is TRBV2 and J is TRBJ2-3; TRBD1 agrees at 9 bases. The CDR3 has 14 residues. Trimming removed 11 bases from V and 4 bases from J; junction bases left unmatched: 10. Germline CDR1 reads SNHLY; CDR2 reads FYNNEI. In DNA form, the CDR3 reads TGTGCCGTAACCCGGGACAGGGTCTCAGATACGCAGTATTTT. Protein: CAVTRDRVSDTQYF. Full variable domain (missing parts from reference TRBV2 and TRBJ2-3): EPEVTQTPSHQVTQMGQEVILRCVPISNHLYFYWYRQILGQKVEFLVSFYNNEISEKSEIFDDQFSVERPDGSNFTLKIRSTKLEDSAMYFCAVTRDRVSDTQYFGPGTRLTVL.

As for this clonotype: Because the CDR3's place on the DNA is in doubt, the DNA is left out and the CDR3 is given as listed by TCRdb. The chain carries TRBV5-1 and TRBJ1-2; the D segment call TRBD1 is taken from the table without a DNA check. CDR1 and CDR2 from the germline V gene are SGHRS and YFSETQ. The CDR3 length is 20 residues, termini included. CDR3 in amino acids: CASSFYICSAPEDRDYGYTF.

This chain connects TRBV7-8 to TRBJ2-7; D uncertain. Germline V CDR1 and CDR2: SGHVS, FQNEAQ. Deletions cut 5 bases from V and 5 bases from J, with 19 bases between. The CDR3 is 15 amino acids. CDR3 DNA: TGTGCCAGCAGCACCGAAGCCGAGCATTACCACGAGCAGTACTTC. It yields the protein CASSTEAEHYHEQYF. The whole variable domain, filled in from reference TRBV7-8 and TRBJ2-7, reads GAGVSQSPRYKVAKRGQDVALRCDPISGHVSLFWYQQALGQGPEFLTYFQNEAQLDKSGLPSDRFFAERPEGSVSTLKIQRTQQEDSAVYLCASSTEAEHYHEQYFGPGTRLTVT.

Concerning this clonotype: It may be a read error: a sequence one base away is much more abundant. J is TRBJ2-2 and V is TRBV28; 10 bases are shared with TRBD1. Germline CDR1 MDHEN, CDR2 SYDVKM. The CDR3 contains 14 residues. The CDR3 sequence is CASMGQGNTGELLF. The CDR3 coding sequence is TGTGCCAGCATGGGACAGGGGAACACCGGGGAGCTGCTTTTT.

This clonotype was recorded a few times. The chain combines TRBV5-1 with TRBJ1-1; D perhaps matches TRBD1 (6 bases). The CDR3 loop spans 13 amino acids. Germline V gene lookup returns CDR1 SGHRS and CDR2 YFSETQ. With 4 bases removed from V and 5 bases from J, the gap between germline ends came to 12 bases. CDR3: CASSLQGGTEAFF. CDR3 nucleotides: TGCGCCAGCAGCCTACAGGGAGGGACTGAAGCTTTCTTT.

Ten or more counts support this clonotype. The chain employs TRBV18 and TRBJ2-3; 11 bases are a match to TRBD2. This CDR3 contains 15 residues. Germline CDR1 and CDR2: KGHSH and LQKENI. The ends lost 4 bases at V and 2 bases at J; junction bases unmatched: 2. DNA for the CDR3: TGTGCCAGCTCACAGACTAGCGGGAACACAGATACGCAGTATTTT. This translates into CASSQTSGNTDTQYF.

This clonotype was picked up many times. The chain carries TRBV6-4 and TRBJ2-5; 11 positions match TRBD1. CDR3 length equals 14 residues. The germline V gene encodes CDR1 MRHNA and CDR2 SNTAGT. The J segment lost 5 bases and the V segment lost 6 bases, leaving 5 bases of the junction unmatched. CDR3 sequence: CASSGQGARETQYF. The CDR3 region has the DNA TGTGCCAGCAGCGGACAGGGGGCTCGGGAGACCCAGTACTTC.

The chain uses TRBV6-5 and TRBJ1-1; TRBD1 matches 8 bases. The CDR3 contains 14 residues. Germline-derived CDR1 and CDR2 are MNHEY and SVGAGI. V was pared by 6 bases and J by 4 bases, with 7 bases of the junction left unmatched. The CDR3 is CASREGQATTEAFF. Written as DNA, the CDR3 is TGTGCCAGCAGGGAGGGACAGGCGACCACTGAAGCTTTCTTT.

The chain couples TRBV20-1 to TRBJ2-1; TRBD2 matches at 11 bases. Germline-derived CDR1 and CDR2 are DFQATT and SNEGSKA (reference sequence). This CDR3 comprises 18 residues. V was pared by 1 base and J by 0 bases, with 8 bases of the junction left unmatched. As DNA, the CDR3 is TGCAGTGCTAGAGTGGATAGCGGGGGGGCGAGCTCCTACAATGAGCAGTTCTTC. It translates to CSARVDSGGASSYNEQFF.

The rearrangement joins TRBV9 to TRBJ1-2; TRBD1 might be the D (6 bases). CDR1 is SGDLS and CDR2 is YYNGEE in the germline V gene. The CDR3 length is 13 residues. V was clipped by 2 bases and J by 10 bases, with 15 bases between them. CDR3 sequence: CASSVEGVYDYTF. The CDR3 nucleotides are TGTGCCAGCAGCGTTGAGGGGGTCTACGACTACACCTTC.

This clonotype was seen many times. The chain employs TRBV9 and TRBJ1-6, with D tentatively TRBD1 (6 bases). Per the germline V gene, CDR1 is SGDLS and CDR2 is YYNGEE. V was clipped by 3 bases and J by 7 bases, with 17 bases between them. The CDR3 extends over 16 amino acids. The CDR3 nucleotides read TGTGCCAGCAGCGACCCCACGGGGGGCTTAAATTCACCCCTCCACTTT. It yields the protein CASSDPTGGLNSPLHF.

This clonotype has a count of ten or more. The chain combines TRBV12-5 with TRBJ2-5; 7 nucleotides align to TRBD1. With V trimmed by 1 base and J by 5 bases, 10 bases remained unmatched. In germline, CDR1 is LGHNT, CDR2 FRNRAP. This CDR3 is 16 amino acids long. The CDR3 nucleotides are TGTGCTAGTGGTTTGGCCGTAAGAGGGGGCATGGAGACCCAGTACTTC. Residues: CASGLAVRGGMETQYF.